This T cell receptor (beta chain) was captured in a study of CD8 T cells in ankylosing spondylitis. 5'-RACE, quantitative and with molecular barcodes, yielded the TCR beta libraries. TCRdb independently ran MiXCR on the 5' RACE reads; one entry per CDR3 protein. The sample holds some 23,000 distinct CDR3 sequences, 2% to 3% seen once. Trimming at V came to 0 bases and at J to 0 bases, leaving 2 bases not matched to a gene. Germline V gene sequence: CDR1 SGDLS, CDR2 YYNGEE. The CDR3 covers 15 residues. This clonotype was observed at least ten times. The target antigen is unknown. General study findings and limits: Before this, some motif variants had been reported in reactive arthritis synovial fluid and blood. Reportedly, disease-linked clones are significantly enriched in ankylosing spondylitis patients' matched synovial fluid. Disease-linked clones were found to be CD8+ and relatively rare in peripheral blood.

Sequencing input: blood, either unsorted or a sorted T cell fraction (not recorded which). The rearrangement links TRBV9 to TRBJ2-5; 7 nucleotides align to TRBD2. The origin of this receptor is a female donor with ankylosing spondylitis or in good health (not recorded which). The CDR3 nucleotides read TGTGCCAGCAGCGTAGGCCTAGCGGACCAAGAGACCCAGTACTTC. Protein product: CASSVGLADQETQYF. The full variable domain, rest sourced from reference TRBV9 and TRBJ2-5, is DSGVTQTPKHLITATGQRVTLRCSPRSGDLSVYWYQQSLDQGLQFLIQYYNGEERAKGNILERFSAQQFPDLHSELNLSSLELGDSALYFCASSVGLADQETQYFGPGTRLLVL.